This entry describes one T cell receptor beta chain. The antigen remains undetermined. These data belong to a study of T cell responses to AZD1222 COVID-19 vaccine. Across the whole study: Second doses at about 4 or about 12 weeks were pooled.

The germline V gene has CDR1 SQVTM and CDR2 ANQGSEA. The CDR3 has 13 residues. V shed 2 bases, J shed 6 bases, and the junction held 4 bases outside the gene matches. Using immunoSEQ multiplex PCR, the repertoire was profiled, and TCRdb retains in-frame clones only, with some absent. This table holds about 130,000 clones, 85% to 95% found once. Regarding the study as a whole: It should be noted that donors were predominantly white British and more often female, and clonal diversity was possibly underestimated. Researchers report vaccine-associated CD4 TCRs spanning spike, with dominance at 160-218 and 743-854. Within unmutated variant regions lay the reported targets of nearly half of spike-specific TCRs.

Sequenced here: peripheral blood, sampled on day 0 of AZD1222 vaccination. The sequence derives from an adult in good health. The chain couples TRBV29-1 to TRBJ2-5; 9 nucleotides agree with TRBD2. CDR3 loop: CSVELAGFQTQYF. The CDR3, as DNA: TGCAGCGTTGAACTAGCGGGATTTCAGACCCAGTACTTC.